This T cell receptor beta chain derives from a study of cytomegalovirus exposure and HLA in healthy donors. There are 16 residues in the CDR3. V was cut by 4 bases and J by 6 bases, with 16 bases left in between. The germline CDR1 and CDR2 sequences are SEHNR and FQNEAQ (reference sequence). The study ran its PCR with 60 Vbeta and 13 Jbeta primers. Only in-frame clones appear in the TCRdb table, and some are missing; sequencing was by immunoSEQ multiplex PCR. The sample consists of roughly 200,000 clones, 79% of them appearing once. The clonotype comes from a girl between 5 and 17 years old in good health and CMV-seropositive. The chain links TRBV7-9 to TRBJ1-6; D is undetermined. The sequenced sample consisted of PBMCs. CDR3 nucleotides: TGTGCCAGCAGCTCCCCCAGTCACAGCCTTAATTCACCCCTCCACTTT. Residues: CASSSPSHSLNSPLHF. The full variable domain, rest sourced from reference TRBV7-9 and TRBJ1-6, is DTGVSQNPRHKITKRGQNVTFRCDPISEHNRLYWYRQTLGQGPEFLTYFQNEAQLEKSRLLSDRFSAERPKGSFSTLEIQRTEQGDSAMYLCASSSPSHSLNSPLHFGNGTRLTVT.